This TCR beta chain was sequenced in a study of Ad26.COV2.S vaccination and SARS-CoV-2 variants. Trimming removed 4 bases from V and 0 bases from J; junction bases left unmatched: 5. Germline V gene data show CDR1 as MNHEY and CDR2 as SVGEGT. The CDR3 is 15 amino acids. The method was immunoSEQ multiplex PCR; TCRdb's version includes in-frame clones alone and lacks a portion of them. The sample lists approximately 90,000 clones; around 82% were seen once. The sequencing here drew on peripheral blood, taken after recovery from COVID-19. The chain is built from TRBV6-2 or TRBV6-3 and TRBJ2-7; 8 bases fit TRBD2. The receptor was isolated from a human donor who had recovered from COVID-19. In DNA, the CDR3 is TGTGCCAGCAGTTGGGGACTAGGACCCTCCTACGAGCAGTACTTC. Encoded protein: CASSWGLGPSYEQYF.